Below, 29 T cell receptor beta chains from the same sample are listed, as sequenced in a study of lymphopenia after photon versus proton radiotherapy. Generated by immunoSEQ multiplex PCR, the TCRdb table keeps only in-frame clones and is missing some. The sample lists some 25,000 clones, 80% to 85% seen once, with around 20% in the top ten. Sequences were derived from peripheral blood, sampled from a patient treated with proton-based radiotherapy. These receptor sequences come from a woman between 65 and 79 years old with pancreatic cancer.

The chain employs TRBV9 and TRBJ2-7, with 7 bases matching TRBD2. From germline, CDR1 is SGDLS and CDR2 YYNGEE. J lost 0 bases, V lost 3 bases, and 6 bases had no gene match. This CDR3 spans 15 amino acids. The DNA for the CDR3 is TGTGCCAGCAGCGCAGGGACTACCCTCTCCTACGAGCAGTACTTC. Translation: CASSAGTTLSYEQYF.

This clone was detected a few times. V usage is TRBV6-5 and J usage is TRBJ1-1, with unresolved D. Deletions cut 0 bases from V and 2 bases from J, with 4 bases between. CDR3 length: 13 residues. Germline assignment: CDR1 MNHEY and CDR2 SVGAGI. Written as DNA, the CDR3 is TGTGCCAGCAGTTACTCACGAAACACTGAAGCTTTCTTT. Translating gives CASSYSRNTEAFF.

The chain links TRBV9 to TRBJ1-5; no firm D call. The V gene lost 4 bases and the J gene lost 3 bases, with 8 bases spanning the gap. CDR1 SGDLS and CDR2 YYNGEE come from the germline V gene. The CDR3 has 13 residues. CDR3 nucleotides: TGTGCCAGCAGCCTAGAACCCAATCAGCCCCAGCATTTT. Translation: CASSLEPNQPQHF.

The genes are TRBV28 and TRBJ2-7, with 7 bases lining up with TRBD1. CDR3 length: 15 residues. In germline, CDR1 is MDHEN, CDR2 SYDVKM. With 6 bases clipped from V and 5 bases from J, the junction kept 13 bases outside the gene matches. This CDR3 reads CASREPQTGSHEQYF. The CDR3 region has the DNA TGTGCCAGCAGAGAACCACAGACAGGGAGTCACGAGCAGTACTTC.

V usage is TRBV2 and J usage is TRBJ2-7, with a tentative D call TRBD2 (6 bases). Trimming removed 6 bases from V and 7 bases from J, with 13 bases in between. Germline V CDR1 and CDR2: SNHLY, FYNNEI. This CDR3 is 12 amino acids long. CDR3 amino acids: CASRPPGGEQYF. The CDR3 nucleotides are TGTGCCAGCAGGCCGCCTGGAGGGGAGCAGTACTTC.

The chain links TRBV6-1 to TRBJ2-7; D perhaps matches TRBD2 (5 bases). V was trimmed by 5 bases and J by 0 bases, leaving 11 bases between them. CDR3 length equals 14 residues. Per germline, CDR1 MNHNS and CDR2 SASEGT. CDR3 sequence: CASSRTAVSYEQYF. CDR3 sequence (DNA): TGTGCCAGCAGTCGGACTGCTGTCTCCTACGAGCAGTACTTC.

In this sample, this clone turned up once. This chain uses TRBV6-5 with TRBJ2-6; D is tentatively TRBD1 or TRBD2 (5 bases each). The germline CDR1 and CDR2 sequences are MNHEY and SVGAGI. Trimming stripped 8 bases from V and 0 bases from J, with 11 bases between. The CDR3 runs 15 residues. CDR3 nucleotide sequence: TGTGCCAGCGGGACCTTGGGCTCTGGGGCCAACGTCCTGACTTTC. Translated: CASGTLGSGANVLTF.

The chain combines TRBV5-4 with TRBJ2-2, with TRBD1 matching 7 bases. The ends lost 3 bases at V and 4 bases at J; junction bases unmatched: 12. Germline V gene data show CDR1 as SGHNT and CDR2 as YYREEE (reference sequence). The CDR3 has 17 residues. The chain's CDR3 is CASSSVLTGLGTGELFF. The CDR3 DNA follows: TGTGCCAGCAGCTCGGTTCTGACAGGGTTGGGCACCGGGGAGCTGTTTTTT.

CDR3 residues: CASSHDPNTEAFF. CDR3 nucleotides: TGTGCCAGCAGCCATGATCCGAACACTGAAGCTTTCTTT. V and J are TRBV4-2 and TRBJ1-1; no clear D gene. Trimming took 3 bases from V and 1 from J, leaving 6 bases between them. Per the germline V gene, CDR1 is LGHNA and CDR2 is YNFKEQ. The CDR3 is 13 amino acids.

V and J are TRBV27 and TRBJ1-2; tentatively, D is TRBD1 (6 bases). Trimming shortened V by 4 bases and J by 5 bases, and 11 bases separated the two germline ends. In germline, CDR1 is MNHEY, CDR2 SMNVEV (reference sequence). This CDR3 has 13 residues. CDR3 region: CASSSRTAYGYTF. DNA of the CDR3: TGTGCCAGCAGTTCCCGGACAGCTTATGGCTACACCTTC.

The V gene is TRBV28, the J gene TRBJ2-5; D might be TRBD2 (7 bases). Trimming took 6 bases from V and 4 from J, leaving 15 bases between them. CDR3 length: 14 amino acids. Germline V lookup: CDR1 MDHEN, CDR2 SYDVKM. The CDR3 DNA follows: TGTGCCAGCAGCCTTGTAGGGGGGGGAGAGACCCAGTACTTC. This codes for CASSLVGGGETQYF.

The rearrangement uses TRBV5-1 and TRBJ1-2; no clear D. V was cut by 0 bases and J by 0 bases, with 6 bases left in between. There are 14 residues in the CDR3. Germline V lookup: CDR1 SGHRS, CDR2 YFSETQ. The DNA of the CDR3 is TGCGCCAGCAGCTTGGGTGAGCCTAACTATGGCTACACCTTC. This codes for CASSLGEPNYGYTF.

V and J are TRBV4-2 and TRBJ2-1; 8 bases match TRBD1. V dropped 0 bases and J dropped 6; count of bases not matched to a gene: 4. The V gene's germline CDR1 is LGHNA and CDR2 YNFKEQ. The length of the CDR3 is 15 residues. DNA of the CDR3: TGTGCCAGCAGCCAAGATCCCGGACAGGGCAATGAGCAGTTCTTC. This encodes CASSQDPGQGNEQFF.

The rearrangement links TRBV5-1 to TRBJ2-7; unclear D gene. The CDR3 contains 14 residues. CDR1 is SGHRS and CDR2 is YFSETQ in the germline V gene. The V end was cut by 7 bases, the J end by 5 bases, with 19 bases between. The DNA for the CDR3 is TGCGCCAGCTGCCTGGACCGGGTCTTAAACGAGCAGTACTTC. It encodes CASCLDRVLNEQYF.

This chain links TRBV28 with TRBJ2-7, with 7 bases lining up with TRBD2. The CDR3 totals 15 residues. The V gene end was trimmed by 3 bases and the J gene end by 6 bases; junction bases not matched to a gene: 11. The germline V gene encodes CDR1 MDHEN and CDR2 SYDVKM. DNA of the CDR3: TGTGCCAGCAGTTTTAAACGTACTAGCGTAACCGAGCAGTACTTC. This translates into CASSFKRTSVTEQYF.

V usage is TRBV18 and J usage is TRBJ2-5; D uncertain. Germline values: CDR1 KGHSH, CDR2 LQKENI. Deletions cut 4 bases from V and 2 bases from J, with 2 bases between. CDR3 length equals 11 residues. In nucleotides, the CDR3 is TGTGCCAGCTCACTGCAAGAGACCCAGTACTTC. Its translation is CASSLQETQYF.

This rearrangement joins TRBV19 to TRBJ2-1, with D perhaps matching TRBD1 (6 bases). Trimming left V 7 bases short and J 9 bases short, with 19 bases between. The germline V gene encodes CDR1 LNHDA and CDR2 SQIVND (reference sequence). The CDR3 is 14 amino acids. In nucleotides, the CDR3 is TGTGCCAGTATGAGTGGGGGCAGCGGATTTGAGCAGTTCTTC. Residues: CASMSGGSGFEQFF.

This chain links TRBV6-1 with TRBJ2-1; TRBD2 aligns across 7 bases. The V gene's germline CDR1 is MNHNS and CDR2 SASEGT. This CDR3 contains 15 residues. The J segment lost 1 base and the V segment lost 6 bases, leaving 6 bases of the junction unmatched. CDR3 in amino acids: CASSTAGLSYNEQFF. The DNA for the CDR3 is TGTGCCAGCAGCACAGCGGGATTATCCTACAATGAGCAGTTCTTC.

The CDR3 nucleotides are TGTGCCAGCAGTTTAGGGACAGACGAATTCTACGAGCAGTACTTC. This sequence encodes CASSLGTDEFYEQYF. The chain joins TRBV27 to TRBJ2-7; TRBD1 matches 7 bases. The germline V gene has CDR1 MNHEY and CDR2 SMNVEV (reference sequence). The V segment lost 2 bases and the J segment 3 bases; nucleotides outside the gene matches: 7. CDR3 length: 15 amino acids.

This clone was seen a few times. The chain carries TRBV6-1 and TRBJ2-1; 11 nucleotides match TRBD2. Germline V lookup: CDR1 MNHNS, CDR2 SASEGT. The CDR3 extends over 14 amino acids. J was trimmed by 5 bases and V by 7 bases; bases with no gene match: 4. This chain's CDR3 is CASTLAGGNNEQFF. The CDR3, as DNA: TGTGCCAGCACCCTAGCGGGAGGAAACAATGAGCAGTTCTTC.

This chain connects TRBV7-9 to TRBJ2-7; D is unclear. V lost 5 bases and J 1 base, leaving 6 bases between the germline ends. Per germline, CDR1 SEHNR and CDR2 FQNEAQ (reference sequence). This CDR3 has 12 amino acids. The DNA of the CDR3 is TGTGCCAGCAGCCCACCTTCCTACGAGCAGTACTTC. Amino acids: CASSPPSYEQYF.

The chain couples TRBV7-2 to TRBJ2-7, with TRBD2 as a possible D gene (6 bases). V lost 0 bases to trimming and J lost 4 bases, with 13 bases between them. The CDR3 loop spans 15 amino acids. Germline CDR1 and CDR2: SGHTA and FQGNSA. In DNA form, the CDR3 reads TGTGCCAGCAGCTTAGCACGGGGGTTAGGTTACGAGCAGTACTTC. Protein product: CASSLARGLGYEQYF.

The rearrangement joins TRBV19 to TRBJ1-5; possibly TRBD1 for D (5 bases). This CDR3 spans 15 amino acids. Germline CDR1 LNHDA, CDR2 SQIVND (reference sequence). V was shortened by 6 bases and J by 3 bases, with 15 bases between the two germline ends. CDR3 region: CASRVGGEPNQPQHF. The CDR3 region has the DNA TGTGCCAGTAGGGTGGGGGGGGAGCCCAATCAGCCCCAGCATTTT.

In its sample, this clone was seen a few times. This chain connects TRBV12-5 to TRBJ1-1; 8 bases agree with TRBD1. Germline CDR1 LGHNT, CDR2 FRNRAP. The CDR3 sequence is 14 residues long. V lost 4 bases to trimming and J lost 3 bases; unmatched junction nucleotides: 4. CDR3: CASGYHRGDTEAFF. CDR3 in DNA: TGTGCTAGTGGTTATCACAGGGGGGACACTGAAGCTTTCTTT.

This chain's CDR3 is CASSPPTGGMKNIQYF. CDR3 sequence (DNA): TGTGCCAGCTCACCGCCGACAGGGGGGATGAAAAACATTCAGTACTTC. V gene TRBV18 combines with J gene TRBJ2-4, with TRBD1 matching over 9 bases. The CDR3 runs to 16 residues. Trimming took 3 bases from V and 4 from J; bases not matched to a gene: 7. Germline V gives CDR1 KGHSH, CDR2 LQKENI.

The rearrangement uses TRBV9 and TRBJ2-2; 7 bases are shared with TRBD2. CDR1 SGDLS and CDR2 YYNGEE come from the germline V gene. The V gene end was trimmed by 4 bases and the J gene end by 3 bases; junction bases not matched to a gene: 6. The CDR3 extends over 15 amino acids. The CDR3 nucleotides are TGTGCCAGCAGCAGCGGGATGAGAGACACCGGGGAGCTGTTTTTT. It yields the protein CASSSGMRDTGELFF.

This chain joins TRBV2 and TRBJ2-7, with D unresolved. The CDR3 is 13 residues long. Trimming pared 3 bases from V and 2 bases from J, leaving 8 bases between. The germline CDR1 and CDR2 sequences are SNHLY and FYNNEI. CDR3 in amino acids: CASSDVVTYEQYF. CDR3 DNA sequence: TGTGCCAGCAGTGATGTTGTCACCTACGAGCAGTACTTC.

In its sample, this clone was seen a few times. The chain uses TRBV19 and TRBJ1-5; D remains ambiguous. The V end was cut by 0 bases, the J end by 2 bases, with 8 bases between. The germline V gene encodes CDR1 LNHDA and CDR2 SQIVND (reference sequence). The CDR3 is 15 residues long. CDR3 region: CASSIDWSGNQPQHF. The CDR3 DNA reads as TGTGCCAGTAGTATAGATTGGTCCGGCAATCAGCCCCAGCATTTT. Full variable domain (remainder filled in from reference TRBV19 and TRBJ1-5): DGGITQSPKYLFRKEGQNVTLSCEQNLNHDAMYWYRQDPGQGLRLIYYSQIVNDFQKGDIAEGYSVSREKKESFPLTVTSAQKNPTAFYLCASSIDWSGNQPQHFGDGTRLSIL.

The V and J genes are TRBV27 and TRBJ2-1, with D unresolved. Germline CDR1 is MNHEY and CDR2 is SMNVEV (reference sequence). The CDR3 has 12 residues. Trimming took off 2 bases at V and 6 bases at J, with 5 bases between the two ends. The CDR3 here is CASSLLGNEQFF. For the CDR3, the DNA is TGTGCCAGCAGTTTACTGGGCAATGAGCAGTTCTTC.